What follows describes a single TCR beta chain. Its matching antigen is unknown. One entry per CDR3 protein, called by TCRdb with MiXCR from the reads. The table includes 700,000 to 950,000 distinct CDR3 sequences, about 31% detected once. This entry is derived from a study of T cell repertoires in cytomegalovirus infection. Study-wide background: Selection of CMV epitopes for the study included recently identified HLA-C-restricted and well-studied HLA-B-restricted ones. Carrying CMV and the relevant HLA type showed in public TCR beta signatures.

Study conclusions and caveats: Totalled public TCR beta family frequency picked out people who carried CMV plus the relevant HLA. CMV-specific HLA-C-restricted TCR beta clonotypes dominated the ex vivo response.

This specimen consisted of cultured CD8+ T cells from PBMCs, obtained from culture after CMV antigen stimulation. The origin of this receptor is a human donor in good health (CMV status not recorded). Some clones in this sample may be carry-over from other donors' samples.

The DNA of the CDR3 is TGCGCCAGCAGCATCACAGGGGGAACGAACACCGGGGAGCTGTTTTTT. Its translation: CASSITGGTNTGELFF. The V gene is TRBV5-1, the J gene TRBJ2-2; TRBD1 matches 8 bases. V dropped 4 bases and J dropped 0; count of bases not matched to a gene: 5. This CDR3 is 16 amino acids long. CDR1 is SGHRS, CDR2 YFSETQ, per germline.